The clone carrying this T cell receptor beta chain was seen many times. The entry originates in a study of T cells in Graves' hyperthyroidism and ophthalmopathy. The germline V gene has CDR1 DFQATT and CDR2 SNEGSKA (reference sequence). Trimming left V 0 bases short and J 1 base short, with 7 bases between. The CDR3 loop spans 15 amino acids. Amplification of TCR beta CDR3 regions used RNA as the template. A first-round RT-PCR of the TCR CDR3 used the HTBI primer set. TCRdb itself ran the multiplex PCR reads through MiXCR, one entry per CDR3 protein. The table has under 600,000 distinct CDR3 sequences, more than 15% seen once.

The gene calls are TRBV20-1 and TRBJ1-6, with D uncertain. This TCR came from a woman aged 40 to 50 with Graves' ophthalmopathy. What was sequenced was blood. CDR3 coding DNA: TGCAGTGCTAGAGAAAGGTCATCCTATAATTCACCCCTCCACTTT. Encoded protein: CSARERSSYNSPLHF.